Listed here are 25 T cell receptor beta chains from one sample, sequenced in a study of blood T cell repertoires in COVID-19. The table came from immunoSEQ multiplex PCR; TCRdb's copy has only in-frame clones and leaves some out. This sample has 150,000 to 200,000 clones, with around 90% found just once. Sequencing input: peripheral blood. The origin of the receptors is a man aged 35 to 55 with acute or convalescent COVID-19.

The chain recombines TRBV2 with TRBJ1-4, with TRBD1 matching 7 bases. The CDR3 has 14 residues. V trimming: 6 bases; J trimming: 6 bases; junction bases outside the gene matches: 7. In germline, CDR1 is SNHLY, CDR2 FYNNEI. For the CDR3, the DNA is TGTGCCAGCAGCAGACAGGGACCTCATGAAAAACTGTTTTTT. Amino acids: CASSRQGPHEKLFF.

The chain carries TRBV3-1 (or the pseudogene TRBV3-2) and TRBJ1-2; no firm D call. CDR3 length: 17 residues. In germline, CDR1 is LGHDT, CDR2 YNNKEL (reference sequence). Between the trimmed V and J ends, which lost 3 bases and 6 bases, there was a span of 23 bases. As DNA, the CDR3 is TGTGCCAGCAGCCATGAAGATAGGAGGGTTCGGCTTGATGGCTACACCTTC. This codes for CASSHEDRRVRLDGYTF.

This clone was picked up a small number of times. The chain has TRBV23-1 and TRBJ1-6; 10 bases agree with TRBD1. TRBV23-1 belongs to the ORF category, with a function that is uncertain. This CDR3 has 19 residues. V was pared by 4 bases and J by 1 base, with 10 bases of the junction left unmatched. The CDR3 nucleotides are TGCGCCAGCAGTCCGCCCGGGACAGGGGCCAAGTCCTATAATTCACCCCTCCACTTT. Translated: CASSPPGTGAKSYNSPLHF.

This chain connects TRBV5-1 to TRBJ2-7, with a tentative D call TRBD1 (6 bases). This CDR3 comprises 15 residues. CDR1 SGHRS and CDR2 YFSETQ come from the germline V gene. The V end lost 5 bases, the J end lost 1 base, and 16 bases lay between the germline ends. DNA of the CDR3: TGCGCCAGCAGGCCCAAACAGGGCCCTTCCTACGAGCAGTACTTC. The encoded protein is CASRPKQGPSYEQYF.

The genes are TRBV18 and TRBJ2-1, with TRBD1 matching 7 bases. With 1 base clipped from V and 5 bases from J, the junction kept 5 bases outside the gene matches. Germline V lookup: CDR1 KGHSH, CDR2 LQKENI. This CDR3 contains 15 residues. CDR3 sequence: CASSPQGALNNEQFF. The DNA of the CDR3 is TGTGCCAGCTCACCACAGGGGGCCCTAAACAATGAGCAGTTCTTC.

The chain has TRBV5-1 and TRBJ2-7; D ambiguous. Germline V CDR1 and CDR2: SGHRS, YFSETQ. CDR3 size: 15 residues. V shed 2 bases and J shed 2 bases, with 14 bases lying between them. The CDR3 loop reads CASSFGNRDTYEQYF. The CDR3 DNA follows: TGCGCCAGCAGCTTTGGAAATCGAGACACCTACGAGCAGTACTTC. Full variable domain (remainder filled in from reference TRBV5-1 and TRBJ2-7): KAGVTQTPRYLIKTRGQQVTLSCSPISGHRSVSWYQQTPGQGLQFLFEYFSETQRNKGNFPGRFSGRQFSNSRSEMNVSTLELGDSALYLCASSFGNRDTYEQYFGPGTRLTVT.

The genes are TRBV6-2 or TRBV6-3 and TRBJ1-5, with D maybe TRBD1 (5 bases). The germline gives CDR1 MNHEY, CDR2 SVGEGT. Trimming took 6 bases from V and 3 from J, leaving 12 bases between them. There are 14 residues in the CDR3. CDR3 in DNA: TGTGCCAGCAGCTCGGGACTCTTCAATCAGCCCCAGCATTTT. Translation: CASSSGLFNQPQHF.

The chain's CDR3 is CASSDPGGARYGYTF. The DNA for the CDR3 is TGTGCCAGTAGTGACCCCGGGGGGGCGCGGTATGGCTACACCTTC. This rearrangement joins TRBV19 to TRBJ1-2; a weak D match, TRBD1 (6 bases). Deletions cut 5 bases from V and 5 bases from J, with 18 bases between. CDR1 LNHDA and CDR2 SQIVND come from the germline V gene (reference sequence). The CDR3 sequence is 15 residues long. The full variable domain, in which reference TRBV19 and TRBJ1-2 provide the parts outside the CDR3, is DGGITQSPKYLFRKEGQNVTLSCEQNLNHDAMYWYRQDPGQGLRLIYYSQIVNDFQKGDIAEGYSVSREKKESFPLTVTSAQKNPTAFYLCASSDPGGARYGYTFGSGTRLTVV.

The chain carries TRBV7-2 and TRBJ1-6; 7 positions agree with TRBD1. The CDR3 loop spans 14 amino acids. Germline lookup yields CDR1 SGHTA and CDR2 FQGNSA. The J segment lost 7 bases and the V segment lost 6 bases, leaving 6 bases of the junction unmatched. The CDR3 spells CASSYRGRNSPLHF. The CDR3 nucleotides read TGTGCCAGCAGTTACAGGGGCAGGAATTCACCCCTCCACTTT.

This chain uses TRBV7-2 with TRBJ2-2; 9 bases are shared with TRBD1. The CDR3 spans 15 residues. CDR1 is SGHTA and CDR2 is FQGNSA in the germline V gene. Unmatched junction bases numbered 6, after V lost 4 bases and J lost 6 bases. This CDR3 reads CASSSLGQGPGELFF. CDR3 sequence (DNA): TGTGCCAGCAGCTCGCTGGGACAGGGCCCCGGGGAGCTGTTTTTT.

J is TRBJ1-2 and V is TRBV7-2; D unclear. Germline V gene data show CDR1 as SGHTA and CDR2 as FQGNSA. The CDR3 is made up of 13 amino acids. The V end lost 5 bases, the J end lost 4 bases, and 11 bases lay between the germline ends. The CDR3 region has the DNA TGTGCCAGCAGCCTCCGGGGATCCTATGGCTACACCTTC. Amino acid sequence: CASSLRGSYGYTF.

The CDR3 sequence: CASSSGTSEQETQYF. The CDR3, as DNA: TGTGCCAGCAGCTCAGGAACTAGTGAGCAAGAGACCCAGTACTTC. The chain couples TRBV7-3 to TRBJ2-5; possibly TRBD2 for D (5 bases). Trimming left V 4 bases short and J 2 bases short, with 14 bases between. Germline V gene sequence: CDR1 SGHTA, CDR2 FQGTGA. The CDR3 is 15 residues long.

This chain links TRBV27 with TRBJ2-7, with 7 nucleotides matching TRBD1. Looked up from germline, CDR1 is MNHEY and CDR2 is SMNVEV (reference sequence). CDR3 length equals 13 residues. The junction had 8 bases not matched to a gene; V was cut back by 6 bases and J by 6 bases. The CDR3 loop reads CASSSKTGREQYF. The CDR3 DNA follows: TGTGCCAGCAGCTCTAAGACAGGGCGCGAGCAGTACTTC.

The rearrangement uses TRBV7-9 and TRBJ1-1; TRBD1 matches at 12 bases. CDR1 is SEHNR and CDR2 is FQNEAQ in the germline V gene (reference sequence). V shed 5 bases and J 2 bases; nucleotides not matched to a gene: 6. The CDR3 has 16 amino acids. The CDR3, as DNA: TGTGCCAGCAGCGTAGGGACAGGGGGCCTCAACACTGAAGCTTTCTTT. Translation: CASSVGTGGLNTEAFF.

The chain has TRBV6-5 and TRBJ2-1, with 8 bases that match TRBD2. The CDR3 totals 15 residues. The V gene end was trimmed by 7 bases and the J gene end by 0 bases; junction bases not matched to a gene: 5. Looked up from germline, CDR1 is MNHEY and CDR2 is SVGAGI. The DNA of the CDR3 is TGTGCCAGCAAGCAGGGACTAGACTCCTACAATGAGCAGTTCTTC. Residues: CASKQGLDSYNEQFF.

This rearrangement joins TRBV6-7 to TRBJ1-6; D unresolved. TRBV6-7 is reported as an ORF; its role is uncertain. The CDR3 runs to 16 residues. With 1 base removed from V and 0 bases from J, the gap between germline ends came to 7 bases. This CDR3 is CASSYFVSSYNSPLHF. The CDR3 DNA follows: TGTGCCAGCAGTTACTTTGTCAGCTCCTATAATTCACCCCTCCACTTT.

CDR3 sequence reads: CATSGPREVNEQFF. CDR3 DNA: TGTGCCACCAGCGGGCCCAGGGAAGTCAATGAGCAGTTCTTC. The chain recombines TRBV15 with TRBJ2-1, with D possibly matching TRBD1 (5 bases). V was trimmed by 5 bases and J by 6 bases, leaving 14 bases between them. CDR3 length: 14 residues. Per the germline V gene, CDR1 is LNHNV and CDR2 is YYDKDF (reference sequence). The whole variable domain, remainder taken from reference TRBV15 and TRBJ2-1, is DAMVIQNPRYQVTQFGKPVTLSCSQTLNHNVMYWYQQKSSQAPKLLFHYYDKDFNNEADTPDNFQSRRPNTSFCFLDIRSPGLGDTAMYLCATSGPREVNEQFFGPGTRLTVL.

The chain couples TRBV11-2 to TRBJ2-3; D is uncertain. Between the trimmed V and J ends, which lost 5 bases and 4 bases, there was a span of 22 bases. The CDR3 is 17 amino acids. Germline CDR1 is SGHAT and CDR2 is FQNNGV. The CDR3: CASSAPRLSKDPDTQYF. CDR3 in DNA: TGTGCCAGCAGCGCACCGCGGCTCTCCAAAGATCCAGATACGCAGTATTTT. Supplemented by reference TRBV11-2 and TRBJ2-3, the full variable domain reads EAGVAQSPRYKIIEKRQSVAFWCNPISGHATLYWYQQILGQGPKLLIQFQNNGVVDDSQLPKDRFSAERLKGVDSTLKIQPAKLEDSAVYLCASSAPRLSKDPDTQYFGPGTRLTVL.

This chain links TRBV6-2 or TRBV6-3 with TRBJ1-1; tentatively, D is TRBD1 (6 bases). Per germline, CDR1 MNHEY and CDR2 SVGEGT. Trimming took off 2 bases at V and 1 base at J, with 11 bases between the two ends. The CDR3 length is 15 residues. The CDR3 bases are TGTGCCAGCAGTTACCCCCAGGGACAGAACACTGAAGCTTTCTTT. Translated: CASSYPQGQNTEAFF.

This clone has just a few counts. CDR3 nucleotide sequence: TGTGCCAGCAGGGGAACAGGGGGCAATTCACCCCTCCACTTT. This encodes CASRGTGGNSPLHF. The V and J genes are TRBV6-5 and TRBJ1-6; 9 bases map to TRBD1. Germline V gives CDR1 MNHEY, CDR2 SVGAGI. This CDR3 region has 14 residues. The V and J ends lost 6 bases and 7 bases, in that order; junction bases with no gene match: 4.

The J gene is TRBJ1-2, the V gene TRBV29-1, with D possibly TRBD1 on 5 matching bases. CDR1 is SQVTM, CDR2 ANQGSEA, per germline. V lost 3 bases and J 6 bases, leaving 17 bases between the germline ends. The CDR3 contains 14 residues. Written as DNA, the CDR3 is TGCAGCGTTGATCGGGGGACCACCTTCGATGGCTACACCTTC. This translates into CSVDRGTTFDGYTF.

The chain has TRBV6-5 and TRBJ1-1, with D possibly being TRBD1 (6 bases). Trimming cost V 7 bases and J 1 base, with 13 bases left between them. The CDR3 has 14 amino acids. CDR1 and CDR2 from the germline V gene are MNHEY and SVGAGI. The CDR3 here is CASTLRGQNTEAFF. DNA of the CDR3: TGTGCCAGCACCCTCAGGGGCCAGAACACTGAAGCTTTCTTT.

This chain connects TRBV2 to TRBJ2-1, with 13 nucleotides matching TRBD2. Germline V gene lookup returns CDR1 SNHLY and CDR2 FYNNEI. After removal of 6 bases from V and 8 bases from J, the junction contained 7 bases not matched to a gene. The CDR3 consists of 15 residues. The CDR3 DNA reads TGTGCCAGCAGAGCACTAGCGGGGGGGCTCTATGAGCAGTTCTTC. This gives the protein CASRALAGGLYEQFF.

The chain recombines TRBV10-2 with TRBJ2-1; perhaps TRBD2 as D (6 bases). In germline, CDR1 is WSHSY, CDR2 SAAADI. The V gene lost 8 bases and the J gene lost 8 bases, with 10 bases spanning the gap. This CDR3 is built from 11 residues. The CDR3 is CASRSGYEQFF. The CDR3 DNA reads TGCGCCAGCCGGAGCGGGTATGAGCAGTTCTTC.

The V gene is TRBV5-4, the J gene TRBJ2-3; 8 bases are a match to TRBD2. The J segment lost 2 bases and the V segment lost 9 bases, leaving 20 bases of the junction unmatched. The length of the CDR3 is 18 residues. Germline V gene sequence: CDR1 SGHNT, CDR2 YYREEE (reference sequence). The CDR3 sequence is CATLRGEAGEANTDTQYF. The CDR3 nucleotides read TGTGCCACCCTTAGGGGAGAAGCGGGGGAGGCCAACACAGATACGCAGTATTTT.